These 4 T cell receptor beta chains share one sample of origin, sequenced in a study of immune evolution from preneoplasia to lung adenocarcinoma (dated by TCRdb to the early 2020s). Receptor amplification or capture employed the immunoSEQ multiplex PCR assay. TCRdb's version of the immuneACCESS table is confined to in-frame rearrangements and falls short of the full clone set. An unresolved V gene accounts for under half of the shortfall where checked; the remainder is of unknown origin. The sample table contains under 7,000 clones; only one count was recorded for 60% to 80% of them. The ten largest make up roughly 3.1% of the sample. Sequenced sample: FFPE minimally invasive lung adenocarcinoma tissue. In the paper's terms, the cell subset or site label means: micro-invasive lung adenocarcinoma (MIA). The receptors come from a person between 60 and 79 years old with lung adenocarcinoma.

V usage is TRBV19 and J usage is TRBJ2-4; 7 bases agree with TRBD1. Trimming at V came to 5 bases and at J to 0 bases, leaving 7 bases not matched to a gene. The length of the CDR3 is 16 residues. CDR1 is LNHDA and CDR2 is SQIVND in the germline V gene (reference sequence). This chain's CDR3 is CASSGTARLAKNIQYF. The CDR3 nucleotides read TGTGCCAGTAGTGGGACAGCCCGTTTAGCCAAAAACATTCAGTACTTC.

This clone was seen a single time. V gene TRBV11-2 combines with J gene TRBJ2-5; D is tentatively TRBD1 or TRBD2 (5 bases each). V was trimmed by 2 bases and J by 4 bases, leaving 8 bases between them. Germline CDR1 and CDR2: SGHAT and FQNNGV. The CDR3 consists of 13 residues. CDR3 sequence reads: CASSLSGTETQYF. In DNA, the CDR3 is TGTGCCAGCAGCTTATCGGGGACAGAGACCCAGTACTTC.

The gene calls are TRBV27 and TRBJ2-5; the match to TRBD2 covers 8 bases. J lost 4 bases, V lost 0 bases, and 4 bases had no gene match. This CDR3 spans 15 amino acids. Germline assignment: CDR1 MNHEY and CDR2 SMNVEV (reference sequence). DNA of the CDR3: TGTGCCAGCAGTTTATCCTGGCTAGCGGGAGAGACCCAGTACTTC. The encoded protein is CASSLSWLAGETQYF.

The J gene is TRBJ1-2, the V gene TRBV7-2; no clear D. Trimming stripped 2 bases from V and 4 bases from J, with 11 bases between. CDR1 is SGHTA and CDR2 is FQGNSA in the germline V gene. The CDR3 loop spans 14 amino acids. The CDR3 region has the DNA TGTGCCAGCAGCTTAAGACTGAGGGCCTATGGCTACACCTTC. Translated: CASSLRLRAYGYTF.